This TCR beta chain stems from a study of OX40 agonist ivuxolimab in advanced cancers. General study results and limits: There were also nonresponders showing low normalized T-cell clonal expansion.

Looked up from germline, CDR1 is SNHLY and CDR2 is FYNNEI. The junction had 2 bases not matched to a gene; V was cut back by 5 bases and J by 1 base. The CDR3 covers 13 residues. As for this clone: Its antigen is not identified.

Produced via immunoSEQ multiplex PCR; TCRdb's table is partial and in-frame only. The table lists roughly 32,000 clones, around 83% of them singletons, with less than 25% in the top ten. Samples of blood were obtained at baseline, on cycle 4 day 1, and on cycle 7 day 1. The TCR sequence derives from an adult with an advanced solid tumor such as melanoma, head and neck, liver or kidney cancer. Sequencing used CD4+ or CD8+ T cells sorted from blood, obtained in a trial of the OX40 agonist ivuxolimab. This chain joins TRBV2 and TRBJ2-7; 7 bases are a match to TRBD1. Here the CDR3 DNA reads TGTGCCAGCAGTCCGGGACAGTCCTACGAGCAGTACTTC. Translated: CASSPGQSYEQYF.